The 19 T cell receptor beta chains below come from one sample, sequenced in a study of blood T cell repertoires in COVID-19. TCRdb keeps only in-frame clones here, not all; method: immunoSEQ multiplex PCR. Among under 150,000 clones listed, roughly 83% were seen once. The sequenced sample was peripheral blood. The receptors originated from a man aged 55 to 70 with acute or convalescent COVID-19.

The V call is TRBV5-5, the J call TRBJ2-3, with D possibly TRBD2 on 6 matching bases. There are 15 residues in the CDR3. The ends were cut back, 0 bases at V and 1 base at J, with 9 bases in the middle. CDR1 is SGHKS and CDR2 is YYEKEE in the germline V gene (reference sequence). Here the CDR3 DNA reads TGTGCCAGCAGCTTGGGGTTAGCGGGCACAGATACGCAGTATTTT. This codes for CASSLGLAGTDTQYF.

The chain employs TRBV5-1 and TRBJ2-1; D may be TRBD2 (6 bases). CDR1 is SGHRS, CDR2 YFSETQ, per germline. Trimming removed 2 bases at V and 0 bases at J, with 12 bases between. The length of the CDR3 is 16 residues. CDR3 residues: CASSFILAGSYNEQFF. The CDR3 DNA is TGCGCCAGCAGCTTCATACTAGCAGGCTCCTACAATGAGCAGTTCTTC.

The V call is TRBV10-3, the J call TRBJ2-7; 8 bases agree with TRBD1. This CDR3 is 14 amino acids long. J gave up 4 bases and V 6 bases, and 8 bases lay outside the gene matches. Germline values: CDR1 ENHRY, CDR2 SYGVKD. The CDR3 here is CAIRQDREGYEQYF. The CDR3, as DNA: TGTGCCATCAGGCAGGACAGGGAAGGTTACGAGCAGTACTTC.

As concerns this clone: At one end the junction does not follow the germline gene, possibly because of a read error. The gene calls are TRBV5-4 and TRBJ1-4; no clear D. CDR1 and CDR2 (germline): SGHNT, YYREEE (reference sequence). This CDR3 spans 14 amino acids. The CDR3 DNA reads TGTGCCAGCAGCCCGACGCGGGGAGGAGGAAAAACTGTTTTT. Amino acids: CASSPTRGGGKTVF.

This sequence joins TRBV5-1 and TRBJ2-1; possible D gene TRBD2, 6 bases. CDR1 is SGHRS, CDR2 YFSETQ, per germline. The CDR3 covers 15 residues. Trimming removed 4 bases from V and 2 bases from J, with 13 bases in between. The chain's CDR3 is CASSPFAGTYNEQFF. Written as DNA, the CDR3 is TGCGCCAGCAGCCCCTTCGCGGGGACCTACAATGAGCAGTTCTTC.

This sequence joins TRBV21-1 and TRBJ1-5; the table names TRBD1, a call not compared with the DNA. TRBV21-1 is designated a pseudogene. The CDR3 extends over 20 amino acids. The chain's CDR3 is CASSLRPPYQRTGRNQPQHF. Written as DNA, the CDR3 is TGTGCCAGCAGCTTGCGTCCCCCGTATCAGCGGACAGGGAGAAATCAGCCCCAGCATTTT.

This clone was counted once. The chain is built from TRBV29-1 and TRBJ1-1; D uncertain. Trimming pared 6 bases from V and 1 base from J, leaving 12 bases between. The CDR3 sequence is 13 residues long. Per the germline V gene, CDR1 is SQVTM and CDR2 is ANQGSEA. CDR3 protein: CSVFRFGNTEAFF. The CDR3 bases are TGCAGCGTGTTCAGGTTTGGGAACACTGAAGCTTTCTTT.

The J gene is TRBJ2-3, the V gene TRBV18; D is perhaps TRBD1 (5 bases). The CDR3 loop spans 13 amino acids. V lost 6 bases and J 7 bases, leaving 14 bases between the germline ends. The germline V gene encodes CDR1 KGHSH and CDR2 LQKENI. Here the CDR3 reads CASSQDRQYTQYF. CDR3 nucleotides: TGTGCCAGCTCGCAGGATCGACAGTATACGCAGTATTTT. The whole variable domain, remainder taken from reference TRBV18 and TRBJ2-3, is NAGVMQNPRHLVRRRGQEARLRCSPMKGHSHVYWYRQLPEEGLKFMVYLQKENIIDESGMPKERFSAEFPKEGPSILRIQQVVRGDSAAYFCASSQDRQYTQYFGPGTRLTVL.

The V gene is TRBV12-3 or TRBV12-4, the J gene TRBJ1-1, with D possibly matching TRBD1 (5 bases). The CDR3 totals 13 residues. V dropped 3 bases and J dropped 3 bases, with 8 bases sitting between them. As DNA, the CDR3 is TGTGCCAGCAGTTTGCGGGGGGACACTGAAGCTTTCTTT. Its translation: CASSLRGDTEAFF.

The rearrangement links TRBV2 to TRBJ1-1, with TRBD1 identical over 7 bases. The CDR3 spans 16 residues. The V segment lost 0 bases and the J segment 3 bases; nucleotides outside the gene matches: 7. In germline, CDR1 is SNHLY, CDR2 FYNNEI. The CDR3 nucleotides are TGTGCCAGCAGTGAAGCGCTCGGGGACAGCCACACTGAAGCTTTCTTT. Amino acid sequence: CASSEALGDSHTEAFF.

The rearrangement uses TRBV7-3 and TRBJ2-7, with D perhaps TRBD1 (5 bases). V lost 2 bases and J lost 6, with 14 bases in between. The length of the CDR3 is 14 residues. Germline V lookup: CDR1 SGHTA, CDR2 FQGTGA. The DNA of the CDR3 is TGTGCCAGCAGCTTATTGGCCTTCCAGGGCGAGCAGTACTTC. Its translation: CASSLLAFQGEQYF.

The chain combines TRBV29-1 with TRBJ2-3, with a possible D match to TRBD1 (6 bases). Germline CDR1 SQVTM, CDR2 ANQGSEA. This CDR3 spans 15 amino acids. V was cut by 7 bases and J by 3 bases, with 20 bases left in between. The CDR3 reads CSAAIEGVFTDTQYF. DNA of the CDR3: TGCAGCGCGGCTATTGAGGGGGTTTTTACAGATACGCAGTATTTT.

V gene TRBV24-1 combines with J gene TRBJ2-3; tentative D call: TRBD1 (6 bases). Per the germline V gene, CDR1 is KGHDR and CDR2 is SFDVKD. V shed 7 bases and J shed 3 bases, with 10 bases lying between them. CDR3 length: 13 amino acids. CDR3 DNA sequence: TGTGCCACCAGCAAACAGGGAACAGATACGCAGTATTTT. Translating gives CATSKQGTDTQYF.

To note about this clone: It may be a read error: a sequence one base away is much more abundant. The V gene is TRBV19, the J gene TRBJ2-7; TRBD2 matches 11 bases. The V gene end was trimmed by 6 bases and the J gene end by 3 bases; junction bases not matched to a gene: 4. The CDR3 is 14 amino acids. The V gene's germline CDR1 is LNHDA and CDR2 SQIVND (reference sequence). The CDR3 DNA follows: TGTGCCAGTAGCCCCGGGACTAGCGGCTACGAGCAGTACTTC. Translated: CASSPGTSGYEQYF.

V and J are TRBV27 and TRBJ1-2; TRBD1 aligns across 8 bases. There are 13 residues in the CDR3. Germline CDR1 reads MNHEY; CDR2 reads SMNVEV (reference sequence). J gave up 8 bases and V 3 bases, and 5 bases lay outside the gene matches. The CDR3 DNA follows: TGTGCCAGCAGTTTTGGGCAGGGGGCGGGCTACACCTTC. It yields the protein CASSFGQGAGYTF.

The CDR3 sequence: CASSSQGPNEKLFF. CDR3 coding DNA: TGTGCCAGCAGTTCACAGGGTCCTAATGAAAAACTGTTTTTT. V is TRBV27 and J is TRBJ1-4; D might be TRBD1 (6 bases). The germline V and J ends were trimmed by 4 bases and 3 bases, with 9 bases remaining between them. Germline V gene lookup returns CDR1 MNHEY and CDR2 SMNVEV (reference sequence). The CDR3 totals 14 residues.

The chain recombines TRBV7-9 with TRBJ2-3; perhaps TRBD2 as D (6 bases). CDR3 size: 16 residues. The ends were cut back, 5 bases at V and 0 bases at J, with 15 bases in the middle. CDR1 is SEHNR and CDR2 is FQNEAQ in the germline V gene (reference sequence). The DNA of the CDR3 is TGTGCCAGCAGCCTACTAGGAGGGTCTAGCACAGATACGCAGTATTTT. This translates into CASSLLGGSSTDTQYF.

The chain couples TRBV30 to TRBJ2-7, with 9 bases identical to TRBD2. The ends lost 0 bases at V and 0 bases at J; junction bases unmatched: 9. Germline CDR1 and CDR2: GTSNPN and SVGIG (reference sequence). The CDR3 runs 17 residues. The CDR3 region has the DNA TGTGCCTGGAGTGTATATAATCCGACTAGCGGCTCCTACGAGCAGTACTTC. Protein: CAWSVYNPTSGSYEQYF.

The rearrangement uses TRBV9 and TRBJ1-2; TRBD1 matches at 7 bases. Germline lookup yields CDR1 SGDLS and CDR2 YYNGEE. This CDR3 has 21 residues. The ends lost 3 bases at V and 0 bases at J; junction bases unmatched: 23. DNA of the CDR3: TGTGCCAGCAGCGCCGATTTCGGGATGAGCGACAGGGAGAGAACTAACTATGGCTACACCTTC. It specifies CASSADFGMSDRERTNYGYTF.